These T cell receptor beta chains were read from a single sample in a study of shared clonotypes between healthy human individuals. This table comes from immunoSEQ multiplex PCR, and its TCRdb copy is limited to in-frame clones, with some not included. The repertoire includes over 2 million clones, around 90% of them detected once, and approximately 0.39% sits in the top ten. Specimen: naive CD4+ T cells from PBMCs. The receptors come from a young man in good health. Some clones in this sample may be carry-over from other donors' samples. Both conserved end residues are part of each CDR3. D genes are given only for firm matches. A clone size is listed for some rows: how often the clone was seen (once, few, many), or a class if it is expanded.

d_gene	abundance	j_gene	v_gene	CDR3nt	CDR3aa
TRBD1	-	TRBJ2-6	TRBV5-4	TGTGCCAGCAGCTCTCGACCGACAGGGGCTGGTACCTCTGGGGCCAACGTCCTGACTTTC	CASSSRPTGAGTSGANVLTF
-	-	TRBJ2-1	TRBV28	TGTGCCAGCAGTTTGACCGTGGCCAATTCTGGGCAAACCGAGCAGTTCTTC	CASSLTVANSGQTEQFF
TRBD1	-	TRBJ2-7	TRBV7-9	TGTGCCAGCAGCCCCCGCAGGGACAGTTTCTACGAGCAGTACTTC	CASSPRRDSFYEQYF
-	-	TRBJ1-1	TRBV2	TGTGCCAGCAGCAAGGACAGAATGAACACTGAAGCTTTCTTT	CASSKDRMNTEAFF
TRBD1	-	TRBJ2-2	TRBV7-9	TGTGCCAGCAGCTTAACAGGGGGGACCGGGGAGCTGTTTTTT	CASSLTGGTGELFF
-	few	TRBJ2-1	TRBV7-8	TGTGCCAGCAGCTTAGCGGAATCGCGCCGGAATGAGCAGTTCTTC	CASSLAESRRNEQFF
TRBD2	-	TRBJ2-6	TRBV7-6	TGTGCCAGCAGCGCGGGAGTTTACCCTCTCTCTGGGGCCAACGTCCTGACTTTC	CASSAGVYPLSGANVLTF
-	-	TRBJ2-7	TRBV27	TGTGCCAGCAGTTTATTTGGGGAAGAGCAGTACTTC	CASSLFGEEQYF
-	-	TRBJ2-3	TRBV6-1	TGTGGTAGTGGGGGCCCCCCCACAGATACGCAGTATTTT	CGSGGPPTDTQYF
-	once	TRBJ1-2	TRBV19	TGTGCCAGTAATTTCGGAAGGGGTGGCTATGGCTACACCTTC	CASNFGRGGYGYTF
-	-	TRBJ2-3	TRBV7-2	TGTGCCAGCAGCCCTCAAGCGAGGGACACAGATACGCAGTATTTT	CASSPQARDTDTQYF
TRBD1	-	TRBJ1-2	TRBV5-6	TGTGCCAGCAGCTTGGGACAGGGGGATGGCTACACCTTC	CASSLGQGDGYTF
-	-	TRBJ1-1	TRBV5-1	TGCGCCAGCAGCTTGGGGGCCTTGAGGAACACTGAAGCTTTCTTT	CASSLGALRNTEAFF
-	-	TRBJ2-5	TRBV9	TGTGCCAGCAGCGCCACAGGTAGAGGAGAGACCCAGTACTTC	CASSATGRGETQYF
-	-	TRBJ2-6	TRBV11-2	TGTGCCAGCAGCTTACCTGGATCCGTCCTGACTTTC	CASSLPGSVLTF
TRBD1	-	TRBJ1-3	TRBV5-1	TGCGCCAGCAGCCCTGGACAGGGGACGTCCTCTGGAAACACCATATATTTT	CASSPGQGTSSGNTIYF
-	-	TRBJ2-5	TRBV7-2	TGTGCCAGCAGCTTAGTTAGAGAGACCCAGTACTTC	CASSLVRETQYF
TRBD2	-	TRBJ2-2	TRBV9	TGTGCCAGCTTCTTAGCTAGCGGGAAGACCGGGGAGCTGTTTTTT	CASFLASGKTGELFF
TRBD1	-	TRBJ1-2	TRBV18	TGTGCCAGCTCAGCAGGGGGACCGGCTAACTATGGCTACACCTTC	CASSAGGPANYGYTF
-	-	TRBJ2-1	TRBV27	TGTGCCAGTCGCGACAGATACAATGAGCAGTTCTTC	CASRDRYNEQFF
-	-	TRBJ2-1	TRBV29-1	TGCAGCGTTGAAGATTGGACAGCCCCAGAGAATGAGCAGTTCTTC	CSVEDWTAPENEQFF
-	-	TRBJ1-1	TRBV7-8	TGTGCCAGCAGCCCCCTTAGACGGGGGGAAGCTTTCTTT	CASSPLRRGEAFF
-	-	TRBJ1-1	TRBV28	TGTGCCAGCAGTCCACCCTCGGAAGGGCGGGAAGCTTTCTTT	CASSPPSEGREAFF
-	-	TRBJ2-7	TRBV19	TGTGCCAGTAGTATACGGGACTCCCCCGTGGAGCAGTACTTC	CASSIRDSPVEQYF
-	-	TRBJ2-7	TRBV6-5	TGTGCCAGCAGTTACTCGAGTCGGGGCAGAACCTACGAGCAGTACTTC	CASSYSSRGRTYEQYF
-	once	TRBJ1-2	TRBV30	TGTGCCTGGAGCGATGGCGGGGGCTACACCTTC	CAWSDGGGYTF
TRBD2	-	TRBJ2-7	TRBV7-2	TGTGCCAGCAGCGCGACTAGCGGCTACGAGCAGTACTTC	CASSATSGYEQYF
-	-	TRBJ2-3	TRBV5-1	TGCGCCAGCAGCTTTCCGTCTAGCACAGATACGCAGTATTTT	CASSFPSSTDTQYF
-	-	TRBJ1-3	TRBV25-1	TGTGCCAGCAGTGAATTGGGTCTCTCTGGAAACACCATATATTTT	CASSELGLSGNTIYF
-	-	TRBJ2-5	TRBV7-2	TGTGCCAGCAGCGTCGGGTATGTCGGAGAGACCCAGTACTTC	CASSVGYVGETQYF
TRBD2	-	TRBJ2-7	TRBV30	TGTGCCTGGAGTGTGGAGCGGGAGGGTCGGGAGCAGTACTTC	CAWSVEREGREQYF
-	once	TRBJ1-1	TRBV11-2	TGTGCCAGCAGAGACAGCATACCAAACACTGAAGCTTTCTTT	CASRDSIPNTEAFF
-	-	TRBJ2-2	TRBV28	TGTGCCAGCAGGGGGTTGCAAGGGGTGTGGAGCACCGGGGAGCTGTTTTTT	CASRGLQGVWSTGELFF
TRBD1	-	TRBJ2-2	TRBV5-1	TGCGCCAGCAGTCCGACAGGGGAAAACACCGGGGAGCTGTTTTTT	CASSPTGENTGELFF
TRBD2	-	TRBJ2-7	TRBV2	TGTGCCAGCAGTGGACTAGCGGGCGGTAAAGAAGGCGAGCAGTACTTC	CASSGLAGGKEGEQYF
-	-	TRBJ2-4	TRBV21-1	TGTGCCAGCAGCCTCGACCCGGGGGCCAAAGCTCAGTACTTC	CASSLDPGAKAQYF
-	-	TRBJ1-5	TRBV27	TGTGCCAGCAGTTTATCGGACCCAAGGTGGGAGCCCCAGCATTTT	CASSLSDPRWEPQHF
-	-	TRBJ2-7	TRBV9	TGTGCCAGCAGCCCGCGAGGGCCAAACTACGAGCAGTACTTC	CASSPRGPNYEQYF
-	-	TRBJ1-1	TRBV6-6	TGTGCCAGCAGCCACAAGGGAGAAGCTTTCTTT	CASSHKGEAFF
TRBD2	-	TRBJ2-1	TRBV30	TGTGCCATGGAGGGACTAGCGGGAGCGCGCACCTACAATGAGCAGTTCTTC	CAMEGLAGARTYNEQFF
-	once	TRBJ2-7	TRBV7-2	TGTGCCAGCAGCCCGGGGGTATCCTACGAGCAGTACTTC	CASSPGVSYEQYF